This T cell receptor (beta chain) was identified during a study of blood T cell repertoires in COVID-19. On the study more broadly: Acute-phase and convalescent COVID-19 samples originated in the United States, Italy and Spain.

CDR3 length: 13 amino acids. V was clipped by 5 bases and J by 1 base, with 8 bases between them. Germline V gives CDR1 LNHNV, CDR2 YYDKDF (reference sequence). Participants, about 18 to 90 years old, spanned more than 20 US areas. Researchers sorted participants into cohorts using their self-reported clinical history. Source study methods: Amplification of reference gene primers provided the estimated nucleated cell counts. The repertoire was sequenced with immunoSEQ multiplex PCR; TCRdb's copy has only in-frame clones and lacks some. V, J and clone size reflect that table, while D and trimming were determined from the DNA. There are about 430,000 clones in the sample; approximately 90% occur only once, and more than 0.85% lies in the top ten.

This chain uses TRBV15 with TRBJ1-1; D is ambiguous. Material for sequencing was PBMCs or T cells enriched from blood (not recorded which). The receptor comes from a young woman with acute COVID-19. The CDR3 DNA sequence: TGTGCCACCAGCCCTCGGAGGAACACTGAAGCTTTCTTT. Encoded protein: CATSPRRNTEAFF.